These T cell receptor beta chains were read from a single sample in a study of post-analysis software for immune sequencing data. TCRdb reanalysed the PCR reads using MiXCR and keeps one entry per CDR3 protein. The repertoire holds approximately 690,000 distinct CDR3 sequences, with roughly three fifths as singletons. Sequenced sample: blood. The origin of the receptors is a girl aged 2 to 9 with multiple sclerosis. The CDR3 runs from the conserved cysteine through the conserved F or W. D genes are given only for firm matches. The size of a clone is reported for some rows only, either as once, few or many, or as a class for expanded clones.

cdr3_aa | cdr3_nt | clone_size | v_call | d_call | j_call
CASSQDTLNTEAFF | TGTGCCAGCAGCCAAGATACCTTGAACACTGAAGCTTTCTTT | - | TRBV4-2 | - | TRBJ1-1
CASSFLPGLSSSYKEQFF | TGTGCCAGCAGCTTCTTACCGGGACTTTCCTCATCCTACAAGGAGCAGTTCTTC | - | TRBV7-9 | - | TRBJ2-1
CASSHALGPLFNEQYF | TGTGCCAGCAGCCACGCACTTGGGCCCCTCTTCAATGAGCAGTACTTC | - | TRBV14 | - | TRBJ2-5
CASSLQTDYGYTF | TGTGCCAGCAGTTTACAGACGGACTATGGCTACACCTTC | - | TRBV12-3/TRBV12-4 | - | TRBJ1-2
CASEEVAGYNEQFF | TGTGCCAGCGAGGAGGTAGCGGGCTACAATGAGCAGTTCTTC | - | TRBV7-9 | TRBD2 | TRBJ2-1
CASSAPSRLYNEQFF | TGTGCCAGCAGCGCCCCTAGCAGACTTTACAATGAGCAGTTCTTC | - | TRBV7-9 | - | TRBJ2-1
CASRAGAPEAFF | TGTGCCAGCAGAGCAGGGGCGCCTGAAGCTTTCTTT | once | TRBV12-3/TRBV12-4 | - | TRBJ1-1
CASSVGSPTDTQYF | TGTGCCAGCAGCGTCGGGAGTCCCACAGATACGCAGTATTTT | once | TRBV9 | - | TRBJ2-3
CASSSSSGDEQFF | TGTGCCAGCAGTAGTTCGTCGGGGGATGAGCAGTTCTTC | - | TRBV6-6 | - | TRBJ2-1
CASSFSGRKGNYEQYF | TGTGCCAGCAGCTTTAGCGGGAGGAAGGGGAACTACGAGCAGTACTTC | - | TRBV7-9 | TRBD2 | TRBJ2-7
CATSDLRDRGYGYTF | TGTGCCACCAGTGATTTGCGGGACAGGGGTTATGGCTACACCTTC | - | TRBV24-1 | TRBD1 | TRBJ1-2
CASSGGVWGRSGYTF | TGTGCCAGCAGCGGGGGGGTTTGGGGCAGGTCTGGCTACACCTTC | - | TRBV7-2 | - | TRBJ1-2
CSASELSGLAITDTQYF | TGCAGTGCTAGTGAGCTTTCGGGACTAGCGATAACAGATACGCAGTATTTT | few | TRBV20-1 | TRBD2 | TRBJ2-3
CASSSSNQETQYF | TGTGCCAGCAGTTCGAGCAACCAAGAGACCCAGTACTTC | once | TRBV12-3/TRBV12-4 | - | TRBJ2-5
CAIRRDRGDYGYTF | TGTGCCATCAGGCGGGACAGGGGAGACTATGGCTACACCTTC | - | TRBV10-3 | TRBD1 | TRBJ1-2
CASSKSDRGVSEQFF | TGTGCCAGCAGTAAATCTGACAGGGGGGTTAGTGAGCAGTTCTTC | - | TRBV6-5 | TRBD1 | TRBJ2-1
CSATPGTGVGGYTF | TGCAGTGCAACCCCCGGGACAGGGGTCGGCGGCTACACCTTC | - | TRBV20-1 | TRBD1 | TRBJ1-2
CSAIWGLSGDGTQYF | TGCAGTGCCATCTGGGGGTTATCGGGGGACGGGACCCAGTACTTC | - | TRBV20-1 | - | TRBJ2-5
CASSFFGYGQPQHF | TGTGCCAGCAGTTTCTTTGGGTACGGTCAGCCCCAGCATTTT | - | TRBV12-3/TRBV12-4 | - | TRBJ1-5
CSARIGALATSGNQETQYF | TGCAGTGCTAGAATAGGGGCCTTAGCCACTAGCGGGAACCAAGAGACCCAGTACTTC | - | TRBV20-1 | TRBD2 | TRBJ2-5
CASSQEVTGQYNEQFF | TGCGCCAGCAGCCAAGAAGTGACAGGCCAATACAATGAGCAGTTCTTC | few | TRBV4-1 | - | TRBJ2-1
CASSPAAGYNEQFF | TGTGCCAGCTCACCCGCGGCAGGGTACAATGAGCAGTTCTTC | - | TRBV18 | - | TRBJ2-1
CASSYGRGDTYEQFF | TGTGCCAGCAGTTATGGGCGGGGGGACACCTATGAGCAGTTCTTC | - | TRBV6-5 | TRBD2 | TRBJ2-1
CASSLSGRNSPLHF | TGCGCCAGCAGCTTGTCGGGGCGTAATTCACCCCTCCACTTT | - | TRBV5-1 | - | TRBJ1-6
CASSPGGSVYNEQFF | TGTGCCAGCAGCCCCGGCGGGAGTGTCTACAATGAGCAGTTCTTC | few | TRBV12-3/TRBV12-4 | TRBD2 | TRBJ2-1
CSASRLGQRIYNEQFF | TGCAGTGCTAGTCGCCTGGGACAGAGGATTTACAATGAGCAGTTCTTC | - | TRBV20-1 | TRBD1 | TRBJ2-1
CASSRTPGLSEQYF | TGTGCCAGCAGTCGTACACCGGGACTCTCCGAGCAGTACTTC | few | TRBV12-3/TRBV12-4 | - | TRBJ2-7
CASSLWSGVRDTQYF | TGTGCCAGCAGCTTATGGTCAGGGGTGAGAGATACGCAGTATTTT | few | TRBV5-6 | - | TRBJ2-3
CAGSYLVGNEQFF | TGTGCCGGCAGTTACTTAGTGGGCAATGAGCAGTTCTTC | - | TRBV6-6 | - | TRBJ2-1
CASSSHQETQYF | TGCGCCAGCAGCTCCCACCAAGAGACCCAGTACTTC | - | TRBV5-1 | - | TRBJ2-5
CASSLHNEKLFF | TGTGCCAGCAGCTTACATAATGAAAAACTGTTTTTT | - | TRBV7-2 | - | TRBJ1-4
CASSQAWEGSNQPQHF | TGCGCCAGCAGCCAAGCTTGGGAAGGGAGCAATCAGCCCCAGCATTTT | few | TRBV4-1 | - | TRBJ1-5
CASSQKEDGSYNEQFF | TGTGCCAGCAGCCAAAAGGAGGACGGCTCCTACAATGAGCAGTTCTTC | - | TRBV4-2 | - | TRBJ2-1
CASSQDQGGEQFF | TGCGCCAGCAGCCAAGATCAAGGAGGGGAGCAGTTCTTC | - | TRBV4-1 | - | TRBJ2-1
CSVTPGLAVNNEQFF | TGCAGCGTGACCCCGGGACTAGCGGTTAACAATGAGCAGTTCTTC | - | TRBV29-1 | TRBD2 | TRBJ2-1
CATSDSGQSTDTQYF | TGTGCCACCAGTGATTCGGGACAGAGCACAGATACGCAGTATTTT | - | TRBV24-1 | TRBD1 | TRBJ2-3
CASSSGSGQPQHF | TGTGCCAGCAGCTCAGGGTCCGGGCAGCCCCAGCATTTT | once | TRBV12-3/TRBV12-4 | - | TRBJ1-5
CASSDGTAKNIQYF | TGTGCCAGCAGTGACGGGACGGCCAAAAACATTCAGTACTTC | - | TRBV2 | - | TRBJ2-4
CATSRDLAKNIQYF | TGTGCCACCAGCAGAGATTTAGCCAAAAACATTCAGTACTTC | - | TRBV15 | - | TRBJ2-4
CAIGRDPQETQYF | TGTGCCATTGGCAGGGACCCGCAAGAGACCCAGTACTTC | - | TRBV10-3 | - | TRBJ2-5
CASSKGLAGVGEQFF | TGTGCCAGTAGTAAAGGACTAGCGGGAGTCGGTGAGCAGTTCTTC | - | TRBV19 | TRBD2 | TRBJ2-1
CAISRGGGAEDTQYF | TGTGCCATTTCTCGGGGAGGGGGCGCGGAAGATACGCAGTATTTT | - | TRBV10-3 | - | TRBJ2-3
CASSEEERGEGNNEQFF | TGTGCCAGCAGTGAAGAGGAGAGGGGAGAGGGTAACAATGAGCAGTTCTTC | few | TRBV25-1 | - | TRBJ2-1
CASSRQPPGTGGSGSEAFF | TGTGCCAGCAGTCGCCAACCGCCGGGGACAGGGGGCTCGGGGAGTGAAGCTTTCTTT | - | TRBV6-2/TRBV6-3 | TRBD1 | TRBJ1-1
CASSFKDSPLHF | TGCGCCAGCAGCTTCAAAGATTCACCCCTCCACTTT | - | TRBV5-1 | - | TRBJ1-6
CASSPRQGQGYNEQFF | TGTGCCAGCTCACCACGACAGGGGCAGGGGTACAATGAGCAGTTCTTC | many | TRBV18 | TRBD1 | TRBJ2-1
CATSRGTSGGLQETQYF | TGTGCCACCAGCAGAGGCACTAGCGGGGGCCTACAAGAGACCCAGTACTTC | - | TRBV15 | TRBD2 | TRBJ2-5
CASSASAGGSTDTQYF | TGCGCCAGCAGCGCATCGGCAGGGGGAAGCACAGATACGCAGTATTTT | - | TRBV5-1 | TRBD1 | TRBJ2-3
CSARGGMNGADQETQYF | TGCAGTGCTAGGGGAGGAATGAATGGGGCTGATCAAGAGACCCAGTACTTC | few | TRBV20-1 | - | TRBJ2-5
CASSPGGQGGQPQHF | TGTGCCAGCAGTCCCGGGGGACAGGGGGGTCAGCCCCAGCATTTT | few | TRBV12-3/TRBV12-4 | TRBD1 | TRBJ1-5
CAIRAQETQYF | TGTGCCATCAGGGCCCAAGAGACCCAGTACTTC | few | TRBV10-3 | - | TRBJ2-5
CASSQDPASYEQYF | TGTGCCAGCAGCCAAGATCCGGCTTCTTACGAGCAGTACTTC | few | TRBV14 | - | TRBJ2-7
CASSKGAHGYTF | TGTGCCAGCAGTAAGGGGGCGCATGGCTACACCTTC | few | TRBV6-6 | TRBD1 | TRBJ1-2
CASSQTSRETQYF | TGTGCCAGCAGCCAGACTAGCAGAGAGACCCAGTACTTC | - | TRBV12-3/TRBV12-4 | TRBD2 | TRBJ2-5
CASSLTSPGDGYTF | TGTGCCAGCAGCCTTACTAGCCCAGGGGATGGCTACACCTTC | few | TRBV3-1 | - | TRBJ1-2